One sample yielded the 27 T cell receptor beta chains listed below, sequenced in a study of cytomegalovirus exposure and HLA in healthy donors. Primers for the PCR totalled 60 Vbeta and 13 Jbeta. Data came from immunoSEQ multiplex PCR; TCRdb stores just in-frame clones and leaves some out. This repertoire includes 150,000 or so clones. The sample was PBMCs. These receptors came from a man aged 18 to 29 in good health and CMV-seronegative.

The genes are TRBV28 and TRBJ1-5, with D perhaps matching TRBD1 (5 bases). The CDR3 runs to 15 residues. Germline V CDR1 and CDR2: MDHEN, SYDVKM. V was cut by 4 bases and J by 0 bases, with 10 bases left in between. The CDR3 sequence is CASSSAGFSNQPQHF. As DNA, the CDR3 is TGTGCCAGCAGTTCAGCAGGGTTTAGCAATCAGCCCCAGCATTTT.

This chain uses TRBV7-2 with TRBJ2-3; 9 bases line up with TRBD2. This CDR3 contains 12 residues. The V gene end was trimmed by 7 bases and the J gene end by 11 bases; junction bases not matched to a gene: 7. Germline values: CDR1 SGHTA, CDR2 FQGNSA. The CDR3 sequence is CASTLSGGLQYF. DNA of the CDR3: TGTGCCAGCACACTTAGCGGGGGCCTGCAGTATTTT.

The chain carries TRBV29-1 and TRBJ2-7; D perhaps matches TRBD2 (7 bases). V was clipped by 4 bases and J by 5 bases, with 9 bases between them. The CDR3 runs 11 residues. Germline-derived CDR1 and CDR2 are SQVTM and ANQGSEA. The CDR3 reads CSVGGGNEQYF. CDR3 bases: TGCAGCGTTGGGGGGGGCAACGAGCAGTACTTC.

V gene TRBV4-3 combines with J gene TRBJ2-2, with a tentative D call TRBD2 (7 bases). This CDR3 has 19 residues. Trimming shortened V by 4 bases and J by 0 bases, and 21 bases separated the two germline ends. Germline V gene lookup returns CDR1 LGHNA and CDR2 YSLEER. The CDR3 nucleotides read TGCGCCAGCAGCCTTCGAACGGCGGGGGCTTGGACGAACACCGGGGAGCTGTTTTTT. The encoded protein is CASSLRTAGAWTNTGELFF.

The rearrangement joins TRBV29-1 to TRBJ2-7; TRBD2 matches at 8 bases. The junction had 7 bases not matched to a gene; V was cut back by 0 bases and J by 0 bases. There are 16 residues in the CDR3. Germline V gene lookup returns CDR1 SQVTM and CDR2 ANQGSEA. CDR3 DNA sequence: TGCAGCGTTGAAGATCCTTCTAGCGGGTCCTCCTACGAGCAGTACTTC. Translated, it gives CSVEDPSSGSSYEQYF.

The CDR3 sequence: CASSRDRTSPLHF. For the CDR3, the DNA is TGTGCCAGCAGTCGGGACAGAACTTCACCCCTCCACTTT. V usage is TRBV6-5 and J usage is TRBJ1-6, with 7 bases identical to TRBD1. CDR1 is MNHEY and CDR2 is SVGAGI in the germline V gene. With V trimmed by 5 bases and J by 9 bases, 4 bases remained unmatched. The CDR3 sequence is 13 residues long.

The chain has TRBV4-3 and TRBJ1-2; D is possibly TRBD1 (5 bases). V shed 1 base and J shed 5 bases, with 14 bases lying between them. There are 15 residues in the CDR3. Germline V gene data show CDR1 as LGHNA and CDR2 as YSLEER. The CDR3 region is CASSQVLSGGYGYTF. The CDR3 region has the DNA TGCGCCAGCAGCCAAGTACTCAGTGGGGGGTATGGCTACACCTTC.

The chain couples TRBV5-1 to TRBJ2-4; D is unresolved. The CDR3 runs 15 residues. V lost 0 bases to trimming and J lost 2 bases, with 9 bases between them. Per germline, CDR1 SGHRS and CDR2 YFSETQ. The chain's CDR3 is CASSLGLVPKNIQYF. The DNA of the CDR3 is TGCGCCAGCAGCTTGGGACTCGTACCCAAAAACATTCAGTACTTC.

Concerning this clone: The junction and the germline gene differ at one end; a read error may be behind it. This CDR3 is also generated by other DNA sequences in the sample. V and J are TRBV13 and TRBJ1-2; a possible D gene is TRBD1 (6 bases). The germline gives CDR1 PRHDT, CDR2 FYEKMQ (reference sequence). The CDR3 runs 16 residues. CDR3 loop: CASSLMALGGLYGYTF. The CDR3 nucleotides read TGTGCCAGCAGCTTAATGGCCTTGGGGGGGCTGTATGGCTACACCTTT.

DNA for the CDR3: TGTGCCAGCAGCCAAGGGTATAATCGAGGGGGCTTCGGCTACACCTTC. It specifies CASSQGYNRGGFGYTF. The chain links TRBV14 to TRBJ1-2; TRBD1 matches 7 bases. The CDR3 consists of 16 residues. V shed 1 base and J 8 bases; nucleotides not matched to a gene: 13. CDR1 SGHDN and CDR2 FVKESK come from the germline V gene.

This chain joins TRBV4-3 and TRBJ1-1, with D possibly being TRBD1 (5 bases). Looked up from germline, CDR1 is LGHNA and CDR2 is YSLEER. Trimming shortened V by 1 base and J by 7 bases, and 13 bases separated the two germline ends. CDR3 size: 14 residues. CDR3 in amino acids: CASSQAWSGFEAFF. CDR3 in DNA: TGCGCCAGCAGCCAAGCGTGGTCAGGGTTTGAAGCTTTCTTT.

The chain employs TRBV7-9 and TRBJ2-1, with D hard to call. The CDR3 runs 14 residues. Germline V gives CDR1 SEHNR, CDR2 FQNEAQ (reference sequence). With 5 bases removed from V and 6 bases from J, the gap between germline ends came to 14 bases. The CDR3 region has the DNA TGTGCCAGCAGCACCGAGAGAATACTCAATGAGCAGTTCTTC. The encoded protein is CASSTERILNEQFF.

V and J are TRBV4-2 and TRBJ2-5; 8 bases align to TRBD2. The J call may be faulty, since TRBJ2-7 better matches the DNA end. This CDR3 has 15 amino acids. In germline, CDR1 is LGHNA, CDR2 YNFKEQ. The CDR3 nucleotides are TGTGCCAGCAGCCAGGCTGGACTAGCTCTTAGCGAGCAGTACTTC. It translates to CASSQAGLALSEQYF.

The V call is TRBV20-1, the J call TRBJ1-6; D call uncertain. CDR3 length: 11 amino acids. Trimming left V 4 bases short and J 14 bases short, with 12 bases between. Germline assignment: CDR1 DFQATT and CDR2 SNEGSKA (reference sequence). CDR3 residues: CSANERRALHF. The DNA of the CDR3 is TGCAGTGCTAACGAGCGGAGAGCCCTCCACTTT.

This rearrangement joins TRBV5-6 to TRBJ2-3; 9 bases line up with TRBD2. The CDR3 is 16 residues long. With 4 bases clipped from V and 0 bases from J, the junction kept 6 bases outside the gene matches. Germline V lookup: CDR1 SGHDT, CDR2 YYEEEE. This CDR3 reads CASSHRLAVSTDTQYF. CDR3 nucleotides: TGTGCCAGCAGCCACCGACTAGCGGTTAGCACAGATACGCAGTATTTT.

This chain joins TRBV19 and TRBJ1-5; no reliable D call. V gave up 5 bases and J gave up 0 bases, with 17 bases separating them. CDR3 size: 17 residues. Germline CDR1 and CDR2: LNHDA and SQIVND (reference sequence). The CDR3 spells CASSSQRAGISNQPQHF. CDR3 sequence (DNA): TGTGCCAGTAGTTCACAGCGGGCGGGAATTAGCAATCAGCCCCAGCATTTT. Filled out from reference TRBV19 and TRBJ1-5, the complete variable domain reads DGGITQSPKYLFRKEGQNVTLSCEQNLNHDAMYWYRQDPGQGLRLIYYSQIVNDFQKGDIAEGYSVSREKKESFPLTVTSAQKNPTAFYLCASSSQRAGISNQPQHFGDGTRLSIL.

The rearrangement links TRBV7-8 to TRBJ2-1, with 9 bases aligning to TRBD1. The CDR3 totals 15 residues. CDR1 is SGHVS, CDR2 FQNEAQ, per germline. V dropped 5 bases and J dropped 2; count of bases not matched to a gene: 4. The CDR3, as DNA: TGTGCCAGCAGCAATCGGGACAGGGCCTACAATGAGCAGTTCTTC. Translating it yields CASSNRDRAYNEQFF.

This chain uses TRBV9 with TRBJ1-4; D may be TRBD1 (6 bases). In germline, CDR1 is SGDLS, CDR2 YYNGEE. V shed 0 bases and J shed 3 bases, with 12 bases lying between them. CDR3 length: 16 amino acids. In DNA form, the CDR3 reads TGTGCCAGCAGCGTAGAGGGGGGGACCGCTAATGAAAAACTGTTTTTT. It codes for CASSVEGGTANEKLFF. The variable domain in full, completed from reference TRBV9 and TRBJ1-4, reads DSGVTQTPKHLITATGQRVTLRCSPRSGDLSVYWYQQSLDQGLQFLIQYYNGEERAKGNILERFSAQQFPDLHSELNLSSLELGDSALYFCASSVEGGTANEKLFFGSGTQLSVL.

V gene TRBV27 combines with J gene TRBJ1-1, with D maybe TRBD1 (5 bases). The CDR3 loop spans 15 amino acids. Germline CDR1 reads MNHEY; CDR2 reads SMNVEV (reference sequence). Deletions cut 5 bases from V and 6 bases from J, with 19 bases between. The CDR3 DNA reads TGTGCCAGCAGTCGCTCGACCGGGTGGGGCGCTGAAGCTTTCTTT. It specifies CASSRSTGWGAEAFF.

This rearrangement joins TRBV28 to TRBJ1-5, with D unclear. Germline values: CDR1 MDHEN, CDR2 SYDVKM. The germline V and J ends were trimmed by 7 bases and 4 bases, with 8 bases remaining between them. The CDR3 is made up of 12 amino acids. CDR3 coding DNA: TGTGCCAGCATAGGAGTGAATCAGCCCCAGCATTTT. Translating gives CASIGVNQPQHF.

This chain joins TRBV18 and TRBJ1-1; unclear D gene. The ends were cut back, 0 bases at V and 0 bases at J, with 5 bases in the middle. This CDR3 is 14 amino acids long. Germline-derived CDR1 and CDR2 are KGHSH and LQKENI. The CDR3 here is CASSPPNLNTEAFF. CDR3 nucleotides: TGTGCCAGCTCACCACCTAATTTGAACACTGAAGCTTTCTTT.

The chain uses TRBV27 and TRBJ2-7, with a tentative D call TRBD2 (6 bases). Germline CDR1 is MNHEY and CDR2 is SMNVEV (reference sequence). Trimming removed 8 bases from V and 0 bases from J, with 14 bases in between. This CDR3 is 14 amino acids long. CDR3 DNA sequence: TGTGCCAGCCGCGGAGGAGGGAGCTCCTACGAGCAGTACTTC. Translating gives CASRGGGSSYEQYF.

The chain joins TRBV7-8 to TRBJ2-7; D unresolved. The ends were cut back, 0 bases at V and 0 bases at J, with 12 bases in the middle. Germline V lookup: CDR1 SGHVS, CDR2 FQNEAQ. This CDR3 is built from 16 residues. CDR3 residues: CASSLALSALSYEQYF. Here the CDR3 DNA reads TGTGCCAGCAGCTTAGCCCTCAGTGCCCTCTCCTACGAGCAGTACTTC. The whole variable domain, filled in from reference TRBV7-8 and TRBJ2-7, reads GAGVSQSPRYKVAKRGQDVALRCDPISGHVSLFWYQQALGQGPEFLTYFQNEAQLDKSGLPSDRFFAERPEGSVSTLKIQRTQQEDSAVYLCASSLALSALSYEQYFGPGTRLTVT.

The V call is TRBV25-1, the J call TRBJ2-2, with 7 bases fitting TRBD2. The germline CDR1 and CDR2 sequences are MGHDK and SYGVNS. The CDR3 extends over 15 amino acids. The junction had 6 bases not matched to a gene; V was cut back by 4 bases and J by 4 bases. The CDR3 coding sequence is TGTGCCAGCAGTGTAACGGGGGGAAGCACCGGGGAGCTGTTTTTT. It translates to CASSVTGGSTGELFF.

The chain couples TRBV28 to TRBJ1-2; D gene ambiguous. Trimming left V 3 bases short and J 4 bases short, with 18 bases between. CDR1 is MDHEN and CDR2 is SYDVKM in the germline V gene. There are 16 residues in the CDR3. The chain's CDR3 is CASSFLADSDLYGYTF. The CDR3 nucleotides are TGTGCCAGCAGTTTTCTCGCAGACTCCGATCTCTATGGCTACACCTTC.

The chain combines TRBV7-2 with TRBJ2-2; D remains ambiguous. The CDR3 is made up of 13 amino acids. Germline V gives CDR1 SGHTA, CDR2 FQGNSA. Trimming took 2 bases from V and 3 from J, leaving 4 bases between them. CDR3 in DNA: TGTGCCAGCAGCTTACTGTACACCGGGGAGCTGTTTTTT. This sequence encodes CASSLLYTGELFF. Using reference TRBV7-2 and TRBJ2-2 for the parts outside the CDR3, the full variable domain is GAGVSQSPSNKVTEKGKDVELRCDPISGHTALYWYRQSLGQGLEFLIYFQGNSAPDKSGLPSDRFSAERTGGSVSTLTIQRTQQEDSAVYLCASSLLYTGELFFGEGSRLTVL.

The chain recombines TRBV7-9 with TRBJ2-1; D remains unclear. Trimming cost V 5 bases and J 8 bases, with 19 bases left between them. CDR3 length: 15 residues. Germline CDR1 reads SEHNR; CDR2 reads FQNEAQ (reference sequence). DNA for the CDR3: TGTGCCAGCAGCCTCGCACAGACGGCAGGCGATGAGCAGTTCTTC. It encodes CASSLAQTAGDEQFF.